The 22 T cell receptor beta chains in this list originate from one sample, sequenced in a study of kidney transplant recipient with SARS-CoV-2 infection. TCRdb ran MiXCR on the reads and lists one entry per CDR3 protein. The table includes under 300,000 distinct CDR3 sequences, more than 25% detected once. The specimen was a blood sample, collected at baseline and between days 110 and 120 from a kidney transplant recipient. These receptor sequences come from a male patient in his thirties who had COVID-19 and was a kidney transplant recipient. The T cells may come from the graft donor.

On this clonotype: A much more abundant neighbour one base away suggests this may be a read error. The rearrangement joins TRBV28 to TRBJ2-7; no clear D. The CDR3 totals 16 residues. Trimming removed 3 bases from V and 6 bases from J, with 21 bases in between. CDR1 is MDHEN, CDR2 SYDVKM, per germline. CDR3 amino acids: CASSFSYGQPNCEQYF. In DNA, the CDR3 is TGTGCCAGCAGTTTCTCGTACGGGCAGCCCAACTGCGAGCAGTACTTC.

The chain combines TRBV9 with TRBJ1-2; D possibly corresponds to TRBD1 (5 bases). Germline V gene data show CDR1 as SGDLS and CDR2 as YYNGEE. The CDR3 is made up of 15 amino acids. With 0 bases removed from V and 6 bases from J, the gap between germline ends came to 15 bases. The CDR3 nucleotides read TGTGCCAGCAGCGTAGAGGTCCTTCCGGGGCATGGCTACACCTTC. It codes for CASSVEVLPGHGYTF.

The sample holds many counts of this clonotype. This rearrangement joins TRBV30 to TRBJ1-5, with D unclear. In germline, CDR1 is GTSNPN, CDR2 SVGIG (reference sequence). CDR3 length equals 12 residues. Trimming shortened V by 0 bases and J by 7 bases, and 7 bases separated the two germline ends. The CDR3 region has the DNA TGTGCCTGGAGTGTAAGTTCACAGCCCCAGCATTTT. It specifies CAWSVSSQPQHF.

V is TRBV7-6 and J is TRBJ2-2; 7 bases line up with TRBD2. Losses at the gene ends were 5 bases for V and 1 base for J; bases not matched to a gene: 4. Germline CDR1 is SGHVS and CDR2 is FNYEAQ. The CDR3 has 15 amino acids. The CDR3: CASSGWGGNTGELFF. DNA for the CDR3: TGTGCCAGCAGCGGATGGGGGGGGAACACCGGGGAGCTGTTTTTT.

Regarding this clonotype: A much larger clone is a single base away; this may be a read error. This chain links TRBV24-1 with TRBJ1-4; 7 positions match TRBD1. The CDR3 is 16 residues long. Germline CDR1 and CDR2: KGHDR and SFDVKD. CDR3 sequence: CATSEGITGDGEELFF. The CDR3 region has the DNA TGTGCCACCAGTGAGGGAATTACAGGGGATGGTGAAGAACTGTTTTTT.

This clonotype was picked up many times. The CDR3 DNA sequence: TGTGCCAGCAGTTTAGCAGGAGGGGGAGGGGGCCATGAGCAGTTCTTC. This encodes CASSLAGGGGGHEQFF. The gene calls are TRBV12-3 or TRBV12-4 and TRBJ2-1; D may match TRBD1 or TRBD2 (7 bases each). Trimming took 0 bases from V and 8 from J, leaving 17 bases between them. There are 16 residues in the CDR3.

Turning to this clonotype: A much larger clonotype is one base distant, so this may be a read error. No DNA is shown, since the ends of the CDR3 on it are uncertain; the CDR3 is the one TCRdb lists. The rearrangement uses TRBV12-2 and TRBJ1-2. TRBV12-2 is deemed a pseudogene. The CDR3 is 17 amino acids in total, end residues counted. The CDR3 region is CASRNSSTPRKTYGCTF.

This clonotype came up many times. CDR3 coding DNA: TGTGCCAGCACCCCCCTAGCCTCGGCAGATACGCAGTATTTT. Translating it yields CASTPLASADTQYF. This chain connects TRBV6-5 to TRBJ2-3, with D tentatively TRBD2 (5 bases). V was cut by 7 bases and J by 4 bases, with 15 bases left in between. CDR1 is MNHEY and CDR2 is SVGAGI in the germline V gene. There are 14 residues in the CDR3.

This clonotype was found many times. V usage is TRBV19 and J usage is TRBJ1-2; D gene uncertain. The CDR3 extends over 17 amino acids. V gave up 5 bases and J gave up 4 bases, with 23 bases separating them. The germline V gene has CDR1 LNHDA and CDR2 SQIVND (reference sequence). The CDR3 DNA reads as TGTGCCAGTAGTTGGAGCAAGACAAATCGAAAGACCTATGGCTACACCTTC. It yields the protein CASSWSKTNRKTYGYTF.

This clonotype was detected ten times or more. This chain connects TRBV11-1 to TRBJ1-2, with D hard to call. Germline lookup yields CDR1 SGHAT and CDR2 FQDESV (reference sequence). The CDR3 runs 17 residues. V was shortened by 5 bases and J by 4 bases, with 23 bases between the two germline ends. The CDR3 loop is CASSIADKAGKTYGYTF. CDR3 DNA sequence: TGTGCCAGCAGCATCGCCGATAAGGCTGGAAAGACCTATGGCTACACCTTC.

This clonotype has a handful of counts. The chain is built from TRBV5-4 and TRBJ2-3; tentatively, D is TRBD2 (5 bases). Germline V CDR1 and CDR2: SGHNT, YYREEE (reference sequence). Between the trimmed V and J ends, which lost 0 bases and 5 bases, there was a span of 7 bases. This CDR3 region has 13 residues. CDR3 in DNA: TGTGCCAGCAGCTTGGCCGGGGTAGATACGCAGTATTTT. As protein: CASSLAGVDTQYF.

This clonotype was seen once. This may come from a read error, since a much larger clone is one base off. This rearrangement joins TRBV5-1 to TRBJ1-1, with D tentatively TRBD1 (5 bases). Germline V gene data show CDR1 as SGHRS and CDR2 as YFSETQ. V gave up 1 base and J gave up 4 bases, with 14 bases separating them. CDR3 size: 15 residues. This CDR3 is CASSLIGALGTEAFF. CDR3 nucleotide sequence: TGCGCCAGCAGCTTGATTGGGGCCCTAGGCACTGAAGCTTTCTTT. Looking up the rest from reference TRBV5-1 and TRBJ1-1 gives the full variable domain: KAGVTQTPRYLIKTRGQQVTLSCSPISGHRSVSWYQQTPGQGLQFLFEYFSETQRNKGNFPGRFSGRQFSNSRSEMNVSTLELGDSALYLCASSLIGALGTEAFFGQGTRLTVV.

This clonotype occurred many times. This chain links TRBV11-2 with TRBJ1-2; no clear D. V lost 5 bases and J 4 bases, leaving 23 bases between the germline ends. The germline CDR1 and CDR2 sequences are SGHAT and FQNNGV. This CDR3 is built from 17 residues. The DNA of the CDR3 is TGTGCCAGCAGCCCGATTGCAACAAGCAGAAAGACCTATGGCTACACCTTC. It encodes CASSPIATSRKTYGYTF.

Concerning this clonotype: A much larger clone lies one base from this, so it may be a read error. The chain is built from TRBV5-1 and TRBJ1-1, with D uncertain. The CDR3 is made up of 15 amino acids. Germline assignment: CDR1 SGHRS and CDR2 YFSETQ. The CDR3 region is CAGRRREYMNTEAFF. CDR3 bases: TGCGCCGGCAGGCGGAGGGAATACATGAACACTGAAGCTTTCTTT.

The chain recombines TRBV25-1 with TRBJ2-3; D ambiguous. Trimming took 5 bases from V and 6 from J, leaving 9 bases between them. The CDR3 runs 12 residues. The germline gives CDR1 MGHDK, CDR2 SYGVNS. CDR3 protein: CASSSTWDTQYF. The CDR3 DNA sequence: TGTGCCAGCAGTTCCACGTGGGATACGCAGTATTTT.

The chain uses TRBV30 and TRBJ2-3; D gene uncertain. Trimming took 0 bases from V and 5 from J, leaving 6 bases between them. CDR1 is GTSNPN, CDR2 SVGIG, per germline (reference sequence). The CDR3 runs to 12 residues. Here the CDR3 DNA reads TGTGCCTGGAGTGTAAGCGTAGATACGCAGTATTTT. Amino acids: CAWSVSVDTQYF.

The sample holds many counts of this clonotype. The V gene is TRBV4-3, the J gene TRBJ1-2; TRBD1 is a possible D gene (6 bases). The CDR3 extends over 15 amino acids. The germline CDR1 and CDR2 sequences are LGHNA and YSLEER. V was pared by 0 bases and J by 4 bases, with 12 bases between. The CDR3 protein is CASSQDSGAGYGYTF. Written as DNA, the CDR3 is TGCGCCAGCAGCCAAGATTCGGGGGCTGGCTATGGCTACACCTTC.

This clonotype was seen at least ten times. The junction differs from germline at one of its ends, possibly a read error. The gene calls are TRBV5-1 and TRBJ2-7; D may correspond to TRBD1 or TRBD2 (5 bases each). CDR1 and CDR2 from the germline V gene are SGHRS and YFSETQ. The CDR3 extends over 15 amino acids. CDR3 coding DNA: TGCGCCAGCAGTTTGGACTCCCTCTCAGGGTTGGAGCAGTACTTC. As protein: CASSLDSLSGLEQYF.

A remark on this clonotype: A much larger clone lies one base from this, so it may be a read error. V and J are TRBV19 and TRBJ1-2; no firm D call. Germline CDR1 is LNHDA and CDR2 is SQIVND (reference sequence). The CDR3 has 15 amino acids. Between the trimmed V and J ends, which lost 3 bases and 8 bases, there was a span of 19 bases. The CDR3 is CASSIGPSPLGGYTF. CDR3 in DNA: TGTGCCAGTAGTATCGGACCCAGCCCCTTAGGAGGCTACACCTTC.

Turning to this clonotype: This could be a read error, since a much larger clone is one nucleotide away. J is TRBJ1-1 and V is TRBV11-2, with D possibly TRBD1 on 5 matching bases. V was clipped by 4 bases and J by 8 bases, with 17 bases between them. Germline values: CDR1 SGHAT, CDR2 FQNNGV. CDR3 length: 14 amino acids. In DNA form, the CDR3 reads TGTGCCAGCAGCTCAAACCGGGACGGGGGGGAAGCTTTCTTT. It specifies CASSSNRDGGEAFF.

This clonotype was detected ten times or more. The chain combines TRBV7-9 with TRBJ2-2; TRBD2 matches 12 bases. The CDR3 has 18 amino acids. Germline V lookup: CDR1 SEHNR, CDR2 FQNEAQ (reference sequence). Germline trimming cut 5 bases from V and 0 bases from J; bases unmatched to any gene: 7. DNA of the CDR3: TGTGCCAGCAGCCCATGGACTAGCGGGGACCCGAACACCGGGGAGCTGTTTTTT. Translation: CASSPWTSGDPNTGELFF.

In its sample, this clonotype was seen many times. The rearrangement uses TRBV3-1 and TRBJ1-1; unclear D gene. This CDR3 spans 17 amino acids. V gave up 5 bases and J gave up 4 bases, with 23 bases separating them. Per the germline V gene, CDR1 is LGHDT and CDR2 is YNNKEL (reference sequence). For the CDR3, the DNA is TGTGCCAGCAGCGCACCCAATCCCATTTCAATTCGCACTGAAGCTTTCTTT. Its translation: CASSAPNPISIRTEAFF.